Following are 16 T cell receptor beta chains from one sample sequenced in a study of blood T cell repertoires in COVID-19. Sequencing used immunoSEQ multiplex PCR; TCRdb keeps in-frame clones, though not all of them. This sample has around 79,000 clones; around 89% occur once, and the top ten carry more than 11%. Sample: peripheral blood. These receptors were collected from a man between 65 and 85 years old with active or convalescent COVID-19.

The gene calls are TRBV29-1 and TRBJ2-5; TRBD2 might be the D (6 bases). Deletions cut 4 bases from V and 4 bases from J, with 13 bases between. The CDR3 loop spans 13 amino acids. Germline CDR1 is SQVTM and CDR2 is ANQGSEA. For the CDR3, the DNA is TGCAGCGTTGGACTAGTGGCCCCAGAGACCCAGTACTTC. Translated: CSVGLVAPETQYF.

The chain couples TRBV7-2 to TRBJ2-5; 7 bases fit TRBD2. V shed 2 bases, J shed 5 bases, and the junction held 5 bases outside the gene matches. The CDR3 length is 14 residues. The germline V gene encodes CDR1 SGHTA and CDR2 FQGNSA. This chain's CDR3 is CASSLSYGGETQYF. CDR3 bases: TGTGCCAGCAGCTTAAGTTACGGGGGGGAGACCCAGTACTTC.

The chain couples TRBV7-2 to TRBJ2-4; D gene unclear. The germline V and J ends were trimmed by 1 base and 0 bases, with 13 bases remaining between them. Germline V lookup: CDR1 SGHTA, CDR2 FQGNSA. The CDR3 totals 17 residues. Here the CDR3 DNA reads TGTGCCAGCAGCTTAGGTCCTAAGCAAATAGCCAAAAACATTCAGTACTTC. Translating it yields CASSLGPKQIAKNIQYF.

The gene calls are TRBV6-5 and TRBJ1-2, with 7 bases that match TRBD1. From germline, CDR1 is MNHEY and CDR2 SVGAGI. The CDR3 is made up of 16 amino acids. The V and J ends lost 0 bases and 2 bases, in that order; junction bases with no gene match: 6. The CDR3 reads CASSYSRSRGNYGYTF. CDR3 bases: TGTGCCAGCAGTTACTCGAGAAGCAGGGGGAACTATGGCTACACCTTC.

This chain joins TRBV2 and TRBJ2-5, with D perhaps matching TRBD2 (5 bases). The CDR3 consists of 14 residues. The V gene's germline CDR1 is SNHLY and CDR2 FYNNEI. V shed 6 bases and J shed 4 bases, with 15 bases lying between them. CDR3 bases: TGTGCCAGCAGCCGGACGGACTCCGGAGAGACCCAGTACTTC. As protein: CASSRTDSGETQYF.

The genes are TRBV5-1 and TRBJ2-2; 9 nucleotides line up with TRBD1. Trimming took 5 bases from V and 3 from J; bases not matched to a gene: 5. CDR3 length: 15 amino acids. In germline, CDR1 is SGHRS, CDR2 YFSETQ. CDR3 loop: CASRTGTGYTGELFF. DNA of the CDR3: TGCGCCAGCAGAACCGGGACAGGGTACACCGGGGAGCTGTTTTTT. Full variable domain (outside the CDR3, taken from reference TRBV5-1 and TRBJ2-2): KAGVTQTPRYLIKTRGQQVTLSCSPISGHRSVSWYQQTPGQGLQFLFEYFSETQRNKGNFPGRFSGRQFSNSRSEMNVSTLELGDSALYLCASRTGTGYTGELFFGEGSRLTVL.

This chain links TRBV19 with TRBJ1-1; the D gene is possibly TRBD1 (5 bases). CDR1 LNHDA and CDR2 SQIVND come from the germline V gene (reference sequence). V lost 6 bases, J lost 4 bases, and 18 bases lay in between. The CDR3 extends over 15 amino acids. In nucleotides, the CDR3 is TGTGCCAGTAGCCCCGGGGGAAGGGTCGTCACTGAAGCTTTCTTT. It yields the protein CASSPGGRVVTEAFF.

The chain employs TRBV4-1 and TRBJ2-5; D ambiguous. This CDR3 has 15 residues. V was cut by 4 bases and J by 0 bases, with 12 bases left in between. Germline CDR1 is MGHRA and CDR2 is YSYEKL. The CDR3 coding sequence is TGCGCCAGCAGCCTATCGGAGACGTACCAAGAGACCCAGTACTTC. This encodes CASSLSETYQETQYF.

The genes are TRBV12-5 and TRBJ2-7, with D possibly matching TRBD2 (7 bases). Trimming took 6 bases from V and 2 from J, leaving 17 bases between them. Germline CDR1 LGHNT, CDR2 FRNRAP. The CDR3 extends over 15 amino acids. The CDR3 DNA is TGTGCTAGTGGCAGGGGAGGGGGAACGACCTACGAGCAGTACTTC. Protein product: CASGRGGGTTYEQYF.

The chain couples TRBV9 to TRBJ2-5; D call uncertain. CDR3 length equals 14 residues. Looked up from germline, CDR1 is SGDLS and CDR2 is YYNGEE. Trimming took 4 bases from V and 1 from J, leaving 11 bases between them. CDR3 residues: CASSTLGAQETQYF. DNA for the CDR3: TGTGCCAGCAGCACCCTAGGAGCCCAAGAGACCCAGTACTTC.

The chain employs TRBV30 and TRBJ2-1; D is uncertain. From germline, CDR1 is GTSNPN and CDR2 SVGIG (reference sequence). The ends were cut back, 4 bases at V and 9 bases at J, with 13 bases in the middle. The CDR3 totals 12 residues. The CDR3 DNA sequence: TGTGCCTGGACTCGCCTATCCGGTGAGCAGTTCTTC. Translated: CAWTRLSGEQFF.

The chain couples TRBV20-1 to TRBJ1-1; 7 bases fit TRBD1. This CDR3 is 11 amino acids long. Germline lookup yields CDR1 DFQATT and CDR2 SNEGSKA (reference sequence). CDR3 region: CSLDRDGLAFF. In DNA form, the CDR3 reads TGCAGCCTAGACAGGGACGGTTTGGCTTTCTTT.

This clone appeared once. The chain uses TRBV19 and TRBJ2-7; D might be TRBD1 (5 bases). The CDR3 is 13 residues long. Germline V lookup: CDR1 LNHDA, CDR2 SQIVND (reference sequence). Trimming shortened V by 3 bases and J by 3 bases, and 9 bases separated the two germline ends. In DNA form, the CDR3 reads TGTGCCAGTAGTATGGGGCAGCGCTACGAGCAGTACTTC. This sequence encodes CASSMGQRYEQYF.

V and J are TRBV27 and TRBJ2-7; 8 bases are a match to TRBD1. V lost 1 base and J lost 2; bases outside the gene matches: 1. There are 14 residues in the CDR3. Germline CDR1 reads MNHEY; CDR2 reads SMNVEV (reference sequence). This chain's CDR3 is CASSLYRGAYEQYF. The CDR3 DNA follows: TGTGCCAGCAGTTTATACAGGGGGGCCTACGAGCAGTACTTC.

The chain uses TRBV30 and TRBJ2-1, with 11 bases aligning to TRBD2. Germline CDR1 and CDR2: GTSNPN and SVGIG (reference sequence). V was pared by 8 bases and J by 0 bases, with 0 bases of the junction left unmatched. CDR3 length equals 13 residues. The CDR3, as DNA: TGTGCCGGACTAGCGGGCTCCTACAATGAGCAGTTCTTC. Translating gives CAGLAGSYNEQFF. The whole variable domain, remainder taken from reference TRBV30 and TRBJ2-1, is SQTIHQWPATLVQPVGSPLSLECTVEGTSNPNLYWYRQAAGRGLQLLFYSVGIGQISSEVPQNLSASRPQDRQFILSSKKLLLSDSGFYLCAGLAGSYNEQFFGPGTRLTVL.

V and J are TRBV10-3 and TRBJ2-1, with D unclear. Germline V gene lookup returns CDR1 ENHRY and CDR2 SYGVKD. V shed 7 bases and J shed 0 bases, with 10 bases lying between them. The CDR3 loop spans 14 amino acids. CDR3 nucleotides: TGTGCCATCATGTCTGGAGTCTCCTACAATGAGCAGTTCTTC. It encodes CAIMSGVSYNEQFF.